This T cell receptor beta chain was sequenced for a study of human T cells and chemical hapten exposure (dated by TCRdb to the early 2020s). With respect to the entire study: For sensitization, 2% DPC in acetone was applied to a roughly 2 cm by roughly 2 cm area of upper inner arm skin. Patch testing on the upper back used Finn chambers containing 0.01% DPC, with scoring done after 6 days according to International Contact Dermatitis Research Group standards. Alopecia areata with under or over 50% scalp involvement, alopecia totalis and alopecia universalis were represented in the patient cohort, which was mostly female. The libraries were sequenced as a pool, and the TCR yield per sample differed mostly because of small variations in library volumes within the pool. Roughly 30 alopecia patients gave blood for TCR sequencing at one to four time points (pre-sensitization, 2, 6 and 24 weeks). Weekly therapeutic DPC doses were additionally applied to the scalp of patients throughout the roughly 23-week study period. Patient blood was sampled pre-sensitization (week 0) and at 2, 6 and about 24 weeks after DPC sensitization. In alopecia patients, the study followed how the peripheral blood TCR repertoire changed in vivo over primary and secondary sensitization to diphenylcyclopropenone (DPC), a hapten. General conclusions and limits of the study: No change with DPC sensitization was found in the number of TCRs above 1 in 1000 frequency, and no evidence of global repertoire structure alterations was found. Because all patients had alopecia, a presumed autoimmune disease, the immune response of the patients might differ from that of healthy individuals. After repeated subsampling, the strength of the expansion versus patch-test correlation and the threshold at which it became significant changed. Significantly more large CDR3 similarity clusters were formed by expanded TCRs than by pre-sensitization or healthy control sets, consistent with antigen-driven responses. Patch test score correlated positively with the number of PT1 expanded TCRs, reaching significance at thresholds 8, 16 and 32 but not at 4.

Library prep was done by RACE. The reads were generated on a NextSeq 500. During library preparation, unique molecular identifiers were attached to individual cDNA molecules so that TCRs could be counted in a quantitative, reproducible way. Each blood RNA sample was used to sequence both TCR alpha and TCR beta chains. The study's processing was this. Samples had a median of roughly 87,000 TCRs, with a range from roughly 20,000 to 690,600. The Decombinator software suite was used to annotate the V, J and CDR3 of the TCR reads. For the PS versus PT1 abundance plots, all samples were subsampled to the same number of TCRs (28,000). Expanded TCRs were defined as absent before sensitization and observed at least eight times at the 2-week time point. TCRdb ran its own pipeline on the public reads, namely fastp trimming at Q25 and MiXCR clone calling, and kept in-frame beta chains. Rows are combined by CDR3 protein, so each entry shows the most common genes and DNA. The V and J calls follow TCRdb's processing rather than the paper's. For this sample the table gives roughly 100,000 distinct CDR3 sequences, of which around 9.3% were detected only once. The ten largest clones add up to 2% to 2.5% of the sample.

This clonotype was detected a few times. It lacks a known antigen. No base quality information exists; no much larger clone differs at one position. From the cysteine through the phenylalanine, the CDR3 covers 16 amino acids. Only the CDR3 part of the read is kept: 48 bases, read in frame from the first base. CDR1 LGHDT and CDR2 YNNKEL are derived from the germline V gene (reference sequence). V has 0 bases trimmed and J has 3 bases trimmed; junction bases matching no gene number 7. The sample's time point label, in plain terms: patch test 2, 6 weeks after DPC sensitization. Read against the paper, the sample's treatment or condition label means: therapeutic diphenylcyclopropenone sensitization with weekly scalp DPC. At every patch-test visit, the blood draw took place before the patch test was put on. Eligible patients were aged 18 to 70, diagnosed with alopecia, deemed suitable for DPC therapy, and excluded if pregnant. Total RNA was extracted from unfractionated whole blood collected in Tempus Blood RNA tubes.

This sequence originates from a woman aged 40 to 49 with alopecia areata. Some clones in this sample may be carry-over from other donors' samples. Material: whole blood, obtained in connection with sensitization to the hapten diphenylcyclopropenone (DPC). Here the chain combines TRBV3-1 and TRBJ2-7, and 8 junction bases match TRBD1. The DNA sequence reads TGTGCCAGCAGCCAAGATCTTTACAGGGGGGTCTACGAGCAGTACTTC. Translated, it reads CASSQDLYRGVYEQYF.